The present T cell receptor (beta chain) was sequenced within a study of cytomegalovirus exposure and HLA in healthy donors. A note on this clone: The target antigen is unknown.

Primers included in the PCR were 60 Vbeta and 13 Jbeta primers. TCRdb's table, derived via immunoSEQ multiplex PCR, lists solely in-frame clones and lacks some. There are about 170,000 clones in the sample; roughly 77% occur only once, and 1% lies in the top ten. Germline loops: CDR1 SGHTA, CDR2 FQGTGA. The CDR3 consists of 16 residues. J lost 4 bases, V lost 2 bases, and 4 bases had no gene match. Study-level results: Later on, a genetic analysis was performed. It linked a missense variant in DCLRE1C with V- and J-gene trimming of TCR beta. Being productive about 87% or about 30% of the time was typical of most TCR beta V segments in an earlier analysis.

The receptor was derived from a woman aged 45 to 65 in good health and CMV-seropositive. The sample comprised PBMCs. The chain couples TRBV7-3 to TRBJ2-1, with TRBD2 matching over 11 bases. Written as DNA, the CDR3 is TGTGCCAGCAGCTTAGATGCTAGCGGGGGGTACAATGAGCAGTTCTTC. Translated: CASSLDASGGYNEQFF.